These 31 T cell receptor beta chains were all obtained from the same sample, sequenced in a study of identifying expanded T cells in peripheral blood. The data were produced by immunoSEQ multiplex PCR, yet TCRdb's version contains in-frame clones alone and is incomplete. The data contain about 86,000 clones, roughly 87% of them seen just once; the ten biggest clones take up approximately 5.4%. Material: blood. Receptor source: a person between 18 and 69 years old in good health.

This chain connects TRBV7-6 to TRBJ1-4, with 8 bases that match TRBD1. CDR1 SGHVS and CDR2 FNYEAQ come from the germline V gene. The CDR3 has 13 residues. Trimming took 3 bases from V and 7 from J; bases not matched to a gene: 1. The CDR3 nucleotides are TGTGCCAGCAGCTTCGGACAGGGTGAAAAACTGTTTTTT. Residues: CASSFGQGEKLFF.

The rearrangement joins TRBV14 to TRBJ2-1, with D possibly matching TRBD2 (6 bases). Germline V lookup: CDR1 SGHDN, CDR2 FVKESK. The CDR3 contains 15 residues. V lost 4 bases to trimming and J lost 1 base, with 11 bases between them. The CDR3: CASSPDAGSYNEQFF. As DNA, the CDR3 is TGTGCCAGCAGCCCCGACGCGGGGTCCTACAATGAGCAGTTCTTC.

The chain is built from TRBV18 and TRBJ1-1; perhaps TRBD1 as D (5 bases). V lost 1 base and J lost 4, with 16 bases in between. The length of the CDR3 is 16 residues. The germline V gene has CDR1 KGHSH and CDR2 LQKENI. CDR3 amino acids: CASSPLPGMGFTEAFF. As DNA, the CDR3 is TGTGCCAGCTCACCACTACCAGGGATGGGTTTCACTGAAGCTTTCTTT.

The chain combines TRBV19 with TRBJ2-2; 10 positions match TRBD1. Germline values: CDR1 LNHDA, CDR2 SQIVND (reference sequence). V shed 6 bases, J shed 4 bases, and the junction held 5 bases outside the gene matches. The CDR3 covers 15 residues. The CDR3 nucleotides read TGTGCCAGTAGCGACAGGGGGCCGGGCACCGGGGAGCTGTTTTTT. It encodes CASSDRGPGTGELFF.

This rearrangement joins TRBV6-5 to TRBJ1-2, with TRBD1 identical over 7 bases. Germline-derived CDR1 and CDR2 are MNHEY and SVGAGI. CDR3 length equals 15 residues. J gave up 5 bases and V 2 bases, and 8 bases lay outside the gene matches. The CDR3 spells CASSYRQGVRYGYTF. CDR3 DNA: TGTGCCAGCAGTTACCGGCAGGGGGTCCGATATGGCTACACCTTC.

This clone was seen a single time. V gene TRBV5-6 combines with J gene TRBJ2-4; no clear D gene. The germline V gene encodes CDR1 SGHDT and CDR2 YYEEEE. V lost 0 bases and J 3 bases, leaving 13 bases between the germline ends. CDR3 length: 16 residues. DNA for the CDR3: TGTGCCAGCAGCTTGGCCGGAGCCCTGATCAAAAACATTCAGTACTTC. Translating it yields CASSLAGALIKNIQYF. The whole variable domain, remainder taken from reference TRBV5-6 and TRBJ2-4, is DAGVTQSPTHLIKTRGQQVTLRCSPKSGHDTVSWYQQALGQGPQFIFQYYEEEERQRGNFPDRFSGHQFPNYSSELNVNALLLGDSALYLCASSLAGALIKNIQYFGAGTRLSVL.

The chain links TRBV5-5 to TRBJ1-1; D is ambiguous. V lost 0 bases and J lost 0, with 9 bases in between. Germline CDR1 and CDR2: SGHKS and YYEKEE (reference sequence). CDR3 length: 15 amino acids. CDR3 amino acids: CASSLVGGLNTEAFF. DNA for the CDR3: TGTGCCAGCAGCTTGGTAGGAGGGTTGAACACTGAAGCTTTCTTT.

This chain joins TRBV7-2 and TRBJ2-1; tentative D call: TRBD2 (5 bases). There are 14 residues in the CDR3. Trimming took off 1 base at V and 6 bases at J, with 10 bases between the two ends. CDR1 SGHTA and CDR2 FQGNSA come from the germline V gene. The CDR3 coding sequence is TGTGCCAGCAGCTTAGTGGGAGTTAGCAATGAGCAGTTCTTC. It translates to CASSLVGVSNEQFF.

The chain links TRBV19 to TRBJ2-1, with no clear D. V lost 1 base and J lost 3, with 10 bases in between. Germline V gives CDR1 LNHDA, CDR2 SQIVND (reference sequence). This CDR3 is built from 15 residues. The chain's CDR3 is CASSIGGQDYNEQFF. CDR3 bases: TGTGCCAGTAGTATAGGTGGTCAGGACTACAATGAGCAGTTCTTC.

This clone was seen at least ten times. This chain joins TRBV6-5 and TRBJ1-2, with D possibly TRBD1 on 5 matching bases. The V gene lost 2 bases and the J gene lost 5 bases, with 12 bases spanning the gap. The CDR3 runs 14 residues. Germline V CDR1 and CDR2: MNHEY, SVGAGI. The CDR3 coding sequence is TGTGCCAGCAGTTACGAGAGGGGCCCTTATGGCTACACCTTC. It specifies CASSYERGPYGYTF.

The CDR3 protein is CATGTGGLQSSYNEQFF. CDR3 bases: TGTGCCACCGGGACAGGGGGCCTTCAGAGCTCCTACAATGAGCAGTTCTTC. The chain recombines TRBV5-4 with TRBJ2-1, with 12 positions matching TRBD1. V gave up 9 bases and J gave up 0 bases; unmatched junction bases: 10. The length of the CDR3 is 17 residues. Germline V gene sequence: CDR1 SGHNT, CDR2 YYREEE (reference sequence).

This clone was recorded once. The chain is built from TRBV7-2 and TRBJ1-2; D perhaps matches TRBD1 (6 bases). Per the germline V gene, CDR1 is SGHTA and CDR2 is FQGNSA. The CDR3 contains 13 residues. V lost 6 bases and J 6 bases, leaving 14 bases between the germline ends. DNA of the CDR3: TGTGCCAGCAGGACGACAGGAGCTAATGGCTACACCTTC. The encoded protein is CASRTTGANGYTF.

The chain uses TRBV6-1 and TRBJ2-1, with D possibly matching TRBD2 (6 bases). Germline V gene sequence: CDR1 MNHNS, CDR2 SASEGT. Trimming took off 5 bases at V and 3 bases at J, with 14 bases between the two ends. The CDR3 is 15 amino acids. CDR3 nucleotides: TGTGCCAGCAGTTCGACTAGGAGGGGCTACAATGAGCAGTTCTTC. Its translation: CASSSTRRGYNEQFF.

This chain's CDR3 is CASSVYKGTKETQYF. CDR3 DNA: TGTGCCAGCAGCGTTTATAAAGGGACAAAAGAGACCCAGTACTTC. This chain connects TRBV6-5 to TRBJ2-5; a weak D match, TRBD1 (6 bases). The CDR3 contains 15 residues. The V gene's germline CDR1 is MNHEY and CDR2 SVGAGI. The V gene lost 6 bases and the J gene lost 3 bases, with 17 bases spanning the gap.

The V call is TRBV7-2, the J call TRBJ1-6; 12 bases map to TRBD1. The V segment lost 4 bases and the J segment 3 bases; nucleotides outside the gene matches: 10. The germline CDR1 and CDR2 sequences are SGHTA and FQGNSA. CDR3 length: 19 amino acids. The CDR3 DNA reads as TGTGCCAGCAGCTCCTCCGGGACAGGGGGCTTCTTCTATAATTCACCCCTCCACTTT. Encoded protein: CASSSSGTGGFFYNSPLHF. The full variable domain, rest sourced from reference TRBV7-2 and TRBJ1-6, is GAGVSQSPSNKVTEKGKDVELRCDPISGHTALYWYRQSLGQGLEFLIYFQGNSAPDKSGLPSDRFSAERTGGSVSTLTIQRTQQEDSAVYLCASSSSGTGGFFYNSPLHFGNGTRLTVT.

V gene TRBV2 combines with J gene TRBJ2-1; D possibly corresponds to TRBD2 (6 bases). This CDR3 is 15 amino acids long. Trimming removed 3 bases from V and 0 bases from J, with 9 bases in between. The germline V gene encodes CDR1 SNHLY and CDR2 FYNNEI. The CDR3 DNA reads TGTGCCAGCAGTGATCAGGGAGGCTCCTACAATGAGCAGTTCTTC. This gives the protein CASSDQGGSYNEQFF.

The rearrangement links TRBV5-6 to TRBJ2-7; D may be TRBD1 (6 bases). This CDR3 is built from 13 residues. V lost 4 bases and J 2 bases, leaving 10 bases between the germline ends. Germline V gives CDR1 SGHDT, CDR2 YYEEEE. CDR3 nucleotides: TGTGCCAGCAGCCATCGACAGGCCTACGAGCAGTACTTC. It yields the protein CASSHRQAYEQYF.

This chain links TRBV19 with TRBJ1-5; D gene uncertain. This CDR3 has 16 amino acids. Between the trimmed V and J ends, which lost 5 bases and 6 bases, there was a span of 20 bases. The germline gives CDR1 LNHDA, CDR2 SQIVND (reference sequence). The chain's CDR3 is CASSPPPPKASQPQHF. Written as DNA, the CDR3 is TGTGCCAGTAGTCCCCCTCCCCCAAAGGCCTCTCAGCCCCAGCATTTT.

DNA of the CDR3: TGTGCCATCAGTGAGGGGGGTTGGGACTATGGCTACACCTTC. The encoded protein is CAISEGGWDYGYTF. This chain uses TRBV10-3 with TRBJ1-2; possible D gene TRBD1, 5 bases. The CDR3 loop spans 14 amino acids. CDR1 and CDR2 (germline): ENHRY, SYGVKD. V lost 2 bases, J lost 3 bases, and 10 bases lay in between.

Only one count was recorded for this clone. The chain uses TRBV9 and TRBJ2-3, with D possibly matching TRBD2 (6 bases). This CDR3 is 15 amino acids long. V dropped 0 bases and J dropped 1 base, with 9 bases sitting between them. The V gene's germline CDR1 is SGDLS and CDR2 YYNGEE. The CDR3 nucleotides are TGTGCCAGCAGCGTAGCTTGGGGGGGCACAGATACGCAGTATTTT. Protein sequence: CASSVAWGGTDTQYF. The full variable domain, with the rest looked up from reference TRBV9 and TRBJ2-3, is DSGVTQTPKHLITATGQRVTLRCSPRSGDLSVYWYQQSLDQGLQFLIQYYNGEERAKGNILERFSAQQFPDLHSELNLSSLELGDSALYFCASSVAWGGTDTQYFGPGTRLTVL.

This chain links TRBV28 with TRBJ2-5; D may be TRBD1 (6 bases). The ends were cut back, 4 bases at V and 4 bases at J, with 16 bases in the middle. Germline CDR1 and CDR2: MDHEN and SYDVKM. The CDR3 loop spans 15 amino acids. The chain's CDR3 is CASSSPKGGTETQYF. For the CDR3, the DNA is TGTGCCAGCAGTTCCCCCAAAGGGGGTACAGAGACCCAGTACTTC.

The rearrangement links TRBV9 to TRBJ1-1; TRBD1 might be the D (5 bases). Germline CDR1 SGDLS, CDR2 YYNGEE. The V and J ends lost 0 bases and 1 base respectively, with 10 bases between them. CDR3 length: 15 amino acids. CDR3 in amino acids: CASSVGGSRNTEAFF. The CDR3 nucleotides read TGTGCCAGCAGCGTAGGGGGGTCTCGGAACACTGAAGCTTTCTTT. Full variable domain (missing parts from reference TRBV9 and TRBJ1-1): DSGVTQTPKHLITATGQRVTLRCSPRSGDLSVYWYQQSLDQGLQFLIQYYNGEERAKGNILERFSAQQFPDLHSELNLSSLELGDSALYFCASSVGGSRNTEAFFGQGTRLTVV.

The genes are TRBV7-2 and TRBJ1-1; maybe TRBD1 (5 bases). This CDR3 comprises 15 residues. Trimming removed 1 base at V and 1 base at J, with 10 bases between. Germline V lookup: CDR1 SGHTA, CDR2 FQGNSA. The CDR3 nucleotides read TGTGCCAGCAGCTTAGTTGCAGGGTCGAACACTGAAGCTTTCTTT. Its protein is CASSLVAGSNTEAFF.

CDR3 residues: CASWTASVYGYTF. CDR3 DNA sequence: TGTGCCAGCTGGACAGCGTCGGTCTATGGCTACACCTTC. This chain connects TRBV6-1 to TRBJ1-2; TRBD1 might be the D (6 bases). The CDR3 contains 13 residues. The germline V and J ends were trimmed by 8 bases and 4 bases, with 14 bases remaining between them. Germline V gene sequence: CDR1 MNHNS, CDR2 SASEGT.

The chain carries TRBV11-3 and TRBJ2-7, with D possibly TRBD2 on 6 matching bases. Germline V gene sequence: CDR1 SGHNT, CDR2 YENEEA. The CDR3 extends over 14 amino acids. V was pared by 9 bases and J by 5 bases, with 20 bases between. CDR3 in amino acids: CASRPGLAFNEQYF. The CDR3 bases are TGTGCCAGTAGGCCGGGACTGGCATTCAACGAGCAGTACTTC.

The gene calls are TRBV9 and TRBJ2-3, with 8 bases aligning to TRBD2. V was pared by 3 bases and J by 6 bases, with 9 bases of the junction left unmatched. The V gene's germline CDR1 is SGDLS and CDR2 YYNGEE. The length of the CDR3 is 15 residues. The CDR3 sequence: CASSATGTRADTQYF. The CDR3 DNA sequence: TGTGCCAGCAGCGCAACCGGGACTAGGGCGGATACGCAGTATTTT.

V usage is TRBV7-9 and J usage is TRBJ2-7; D is unclear. V was pared by 1 base and J by 6 bases, with 13 bases between. This CDR3 has 14 amino acids. Germline assignment: CDR1 SEHNR and CDR2 FQNEAQ (reference sequence). CDR3 sequence: CASSLESGSVEQYF. In nucleotides, the CDR3 is TGTGCCAGCAGCTTAGAGTCCGGGTCAGTCGAGCAGTACTTC.

The genes are TRBV19 and TRBJ1-1; D perhaps matches TRBD1 (5 bases). This CDR3 has 14 amino acids. Deletions cut 1 base from V and 3 bases from J, with 9 bases between. In germline, CDR1 is LNHDA, CDR2 SQIVND (reference sequence). CDR3 protein: CASSIVGGDTEAFF. For the CDR3, the DNA is TGTGCCAGTAGTATAGTTGGGGGAGACACTGAAGCTTTCTTT.

The J gene is TRBJ2-1, the V gene TRBV6-5; 9 nucleotides match TRBD1. Germline V gives CDR1 MNHEY, CDR2 SVGAGI. The J segment lost 8 bases and the V segment lost 2 bases, leaving 4 bases of the junction unmatched. The CDR3 spans 14 residues. The CDR3 nucleotides are TGTGCCAGCAGTTACAATACAGGGGGCCATGAGCAGTTCTTC. Amino acid sequence: CASSYNTGGHEQFF.

This chain joins TRBV2 and TRBJ1-4; TRBD1 is a possible D gene (6 bases). CDR3 length: 13 amino acids. V lost 8 bases to trimming and J lost 12 bases, with 19 bases between them. The germline CDR1 and CDR2 sequences are SNHLY and FYNNEI. CDR3 sequence (DNA): TGTGCCAGCGGTAGGGGGGTGTGGGGCGAACTGTTTTTT. Protein: CASGRGVWGELFF.

The V gene is TRBV2, the J gene TRBJ1-2; D is undetermined. V lost 5 bases to trimming and J lost 3 bases, with 10 bases between them. Germline lookup yields CDR1 SNHLY and CDR2 FYNNEI. This CDR3 comprises 13 residues. The CDR3 coding sequence is TGTGCCAGCAGTTACAAGACCCACTATGGCTACACCTTC. Amino acids: CASSYKTHYGYTF.